This passage covers 2 T cell receptor beta chains from one sample sequenced in a study of blood T cells in healthy people across ages. A sample-barcoded 5' primer and a J-beta primer mix were used in a second PCR of roughly 7 to 11 cycles. TCRdb re-analysed the 5' RACE reads in MiXCR, keeping a single row per CDR3 protein. The sample has about 970,000 distinct CDR3 sequences, around 54% seen once. The sample taken for sequencing was blood. These receptors originate from a woman aged 60-70 years in good health.

This rearrangement joins TRBV20-1 to TRBJ2-1; D gene uncertain. There are 14 residues in the CDR3. CDR1 DFQATT and CDR2 SNEGSKA come from the germline V gene (reference sequence). Trimming cost V 4 bases and J 5 bases, with 15 bases left between them. In DNA form, the CDR3 reads TGCAGTGCTAAGATCCTAAAGGGCAACAATGAGCAGTTCTTC. This encodes CSAKILKGNNEQFF.

The chain recombines TRBV10-2 with TRBJ1-2, with D hard to call. Germline CDR1 is WSHSY and CDR2 is SAAADI. The length of the CDR3 is 12 residues. V shed 2 bases and J shed 2 bases, with 3 bases lying between them. CDR3 DNA sequence: TGCGCCAGCAGTGAGACAAACTATGGCTACACCTTC. Translating it yields CASSETNYGYTF.